A single sample gave rise to the 23 T cell receptor beta chains below, sequenced in a study of control samples from healthy donors and cancer patients. Clones were sequenced by immunoSEQ multiplex PCR, and TCRdb holds only the in-frame ones, with some missing. Seen here are approximately 81,000 clones, 90% to 95% observed once, and the top ten hold 4.8%. Sequencing used blood. The source is a woman aged 18-29 years in good health.

The CDR3, as DNA: TGTGCCAGCAGTTTGCGAGTGGGGCCCGGGGAGCTGTTTTTT. Translated: CASSLRVGPGELFF. The V and J genes are TRBV27 and TRBJ2-2; D may be TRBD1 (5 bases). The CDR3 is 14 amino acids. CDR1 and CDR2 (germline): MNHEY, SMNVEV (reference sequence). With 3 bases removed from V and 6 bases from J, the gap between germline ends came to 11 bases.

This rearrangement joins TRBV5-4 to TRBJ1-4; 7 nucleotides line up with TRBD1. This CDR3 region has 14 residues. Germline V gene lookup returns CDR1 SGHNT and CDR2 YYREEE (reference sequence). With 10 bases clipped from V and 4 bases from J, the junction kept 10 bases outside the gene matches. The CDR3 here is CAWKRQGGNEKLFF. Written as DNA, the CDR3 is TGTGCCTGGAAAAGACAGGGCGGTAATGAAAAACTGTTTTTT.

This chain links TRBV24-1 with TRBJ2-1; either TRBD1 or TRBD2 may fit D (5 bases each). The CDR3 length is 16 residues. The V gene's germline CDR1 is KGHDR and CDR2 SFDVKD. V lost 5 bases and J lost 4, with 17 bases in between. CDR3 protein: CATSAIGTRPYNEQFF. CDR3 DNA: TGTGCCACCAGTGCTATTGGGACCAGGCCATACAATGAGCAGTTCTTC.

The CDR3 loop reads CASSGGQGGSEQYF. CDR3 sequence (DNA): TGCGCCAGCAGCGGGGGACAGGGTGGCTCCGAGCAGTACTTC. V usage is TRBV5-1 and J usage is TRBJ2-7, with 9 bases that match TRBD1. Germline V gives CDR1 SGHRS, CDR2 YFSETQ. Germline trimming cut 4 bases from V and 6 bases from J; bases unmatched to any gene: 8. The CDR3 runs to 14 residues.

V gene TRBV18 combines with J gene TRBJ1-4; the match to TRBD1 covers 9 bases. The trim removed 4 bases at V and 5 bases at J, leaving 2 bases unmatched. This CDR3 comprises 14 residues. Germline CDR1 reads KGHSH; CDR2 reads LQKENI. The CDR3 DNA follows: TGTGCCAGCTCACTGGGGACAGGGAATGAAAAACTGTTTTTT. As protein: CASSLGTGNEKLFF.

The chain combines TRBV5-1 with TRBJ1-2, with no clear D. CDR1 and CDR2 from the germline V gene are SGHRS and YFSETQ. This CDR3 contains 16 residues. Trimming left V 0 bases short and J 3 bases short, with 15 bases between. CDR3 DNA: TGCGCCAGCAGCTTGGCCGACCACCCAAGGGACTATGGCTACACCTTC. It codes for CASSLADHPRDYGYTF.

The chain carries TRBV29-1 and TRBJ2-7, with 9 bases that match TRBD2. Trimming took 6 bases from V and 4 from J; bases not matched to a gene: 13. The CDR3 consists of 15 residues. Germline V CDR1 and CDR2: SQVTM, ANQGSEA. The CDR3 coding sequence is TGCAGCGTCGGGGACCCGGGACTAGCTTCATACGAGCAGTACTTC. It specifies CSVGDPGLASYEQYF.

The gene calls are TRBV20-1 and TRBJ2-7; the D is unclear. The CDR3 sequence is 11 residues long. Germline-derived CDR1 and CDR2 are DFQATT and SNEGSKA (reference sequence). Trimming removed 3 bases from V and 3 bases from J, with 6 bases in between. The CDR3 DNA reads TGCAGTGCTAGTTCCTACTACGAGCAGTACTTC. Translation: CSASSYYEQYF.

The chain employs TRBV29-1 and TRBJ2-7, with D maybe TRBD2 (6 bases). CDR1 is SQVTM and CDR2 is ANQGSEA in the germline V gene. There are 14 residues in the CDR3. V was pared by 4 bases and J by 5 bases, with 18 bases between. The CDR3: CSVGLGPRRNEQYF. The CDR3 bases are TGCAGCGTTGGACTAGGACCAAGAAGAAACGAGCAGTACTTC.

The J gene is TRBJ2-2, the V gene TRBV27, with D possibly being TRBD1 or TRBD2 (5 bases each). Germline V gene sequence: CDR1 MNHEY, CDR2 SMNVEV (reference sequence). The CDR3 extends over 15 amino acids. V lost 5 bases and J 4 bases, leaving 14 bases between the germline ends. The CDR3 spells CASSEGSRGTGELFF. CDR3 bases: TGTGCCAGCAGTGAGGGGTCTCGGGGCACCGGGGAGCTGTTTTTT.

This chain connects TRBV3-1 (or the pseudogene TRBV3-2) to TRBJ2-4; possibly TRBD1 or TRBD2 for D (5 bases each). Trimming left V 4 bases short and J 3 bases short, with 28 bases between. The CDR3 consists of 20 residues. CDR1 and CDR2 (germline): LGHDT, YNNKEL (reference sequence). CDR3 sequence (DNA): TGTGCCAGCAGCCGAGTTCCCGTAAGACGAACCGGGACCTACAAAAACATTCAGTACTTC. Encoded protein: CASSRVPVRRTGTYKNIQYF.

The V call is TRBV19, the J call TRBJ1-1, with D tentatively TRBD1 (5 bases). With 7 bases removed from V and 0 bases from J, the gap between germline ends came to 15 bases. CDR1 is LNHDA, CDR2 SQIVND, per germline (reference sequence). The CDR3 spans 15 residues. The CDR3 DNA is TGTGCCAGTAAGGTTCAGGGAGGGATGAACACTGAAGCTTTCTTT. Its protein product is CASKVQGGMNTEAFF.

The chain links TRBV28 to TRBJ2-7; no clear D gene. The CDR3 is 11 residues long. The germline V gene encodes CDR1 MDHEN and CDR2 SYDVKM. The V gene lost 4 bases and the J gene lost 2 bases, with 3 bases spanning the gap. The CDR3 loop reads CASSSPYEQYF. In DNA, the CDR3 is TGTGCCAGCAGTTCCCCCTACGAGCAGTACTTC.

The chain has TRBV5-1 and TRBJ1-1, with D possibly TRBD1 on 5 matching bases. The CDR3 runs 13 residues. Germline V gene sequence: CDR1 SGHRS, CDR2 YFSETQ. V lost 0 bases and J lost 4, with 7 bases in between. DNA for the CDR3: TGCGCCAGCAGCTTGGACAGGATCACTGAAGCTTTCTTT. This translates into CASSLDRITEAFF. Full variable domain (missing parts from reference TRBV5-1 and TRBJ1-1): KAGVTQTPRYLIKTRGQQVTLSCSPISGHRSVSWYQQTPGQGLQFLFEYFSETQRNKGNFPGRFSGRQFSNSRSEMNVSTLELGDSALYLCASSLDRITEAFFGQGTRLTVV.

CDR3 amino acids: CASSQGLMEGPLSGNTIYF. The CDR3 DNA reads as TGTGCCAGCAGCCAAGGACTTATGGAGGGCCCTTTGAGTGGAAACACCATATATTTT. The V call is TRBV3-1 (or the pseudogene TRBV3-2), the J call TRBJ1-3; D ambiguous. Germline V CDR1 and CDR2: LGHDT, YNNKEL (reference sequence). There are 19 residues in the CDR3. The V end lost 1 base, the J end lost 3 bases, and 22 bases lay between the germline ends.

This clone was seen once. J is TRBJ1-2 and V is TRBV7-9; no definite D call. Germline CDR1 SEHNR, CDR2 FQNEAQ (reference sequence). The CDR3 sequence is 15 residues long. Trimming pared 0 bases from V and 1 base from J, leaving 9 bases between. The CDR3 nucleotides read TGTGCCAGCAGCTTAGCGCTCGGTTATAACTATGGCTACACCTTC. This gives the protein CASSLALGYNYGYTF.

V is TRBV27 and J is TRBJ2-7; D possibly matches TRBD1 or TRBD2 (6 bases each). CDR3 length equals 13 residues. V lost 6 bases to trimming and J lost 8 bases, with 17 bases between them. In germline, CDR1 is MNHEY, CDR2 SMNVEV (reference sequence). The CDR3: CASRGGVVGKQYF. For the CDR3, the DNA is TGTGCCAGCAGGGGGGGCGTGGTTGGAAAGCAGTACTTC.

The chain uses TRBV27 and TRBJ2-7; tentatively, D is TRBD1 or TRBD2 (6 bases each). Germline lookup yields CDR1 MNHEY and CDR2 SMNVEV (reference sequence). The CDR3 has 15 amino acids. V lost 8 bases and J 5 bases, leaving 22 bases between the germline ends. This CDR3 reads CASRRRGESFNEQYF. In DNA, the CDR3 is TGTGCCAGCCGGCGGAGGGGGGAGTCCTTTAACGAGCAGTACTTC.

The chain recombines TRBV29-1 with TRBJ1-2; TRBD1 matches at 7 bases. There are 17 residues in the CDR3. V dropped 4 bases and J dropped 6; count of bases not matched to a gene: 20. CDR1 SQVTM and CDR2 ANQGSEA come from the germline V gene. In nucleotides, the CDR3 is TGCAGCGTTGTAAGGAAGGACAGGAAAGTGGGGGGTCATGGCTACACCTTC. It is translated as CSVVRKDRKVGGHGYTF.

This sequence joins TRBV4-2 and TRBJ2-1; TRBD2 aligns across 9 bases. Germline V gene data show CDR1 as LGHNA and CDR2 as YNFKEQ. The CDR3 has 16 amino acids. V shed 4 bases, J shed 6 bases, and the junction held 10 bases outside the gene matches. CDR3 protein: CASSPELAGFLNEQFF. DNA of the CDR3: TGTGCCAGCAGCCCGGAGCTAGCGGGATTTCTCAATGAGCAGTTCTTC.

For this clone: One end of the junction is discordant with germline, which a read error may explain. The chain carries TRBV6-4 and TRBJ2-6, with TRBD2 matching 13 bases. CDR1 and CDR2 from the germline V gene are MRHNA and SNTAGT. This CDR3 comprises 16 residues. CDR3 in amino acids: CASSDPQTSGRAFYPF. The CDR3 DNA reads as TGTGCCAGCAGTGACCCGCAAACTAGCGGGAGGGCCTTTTATCCCTTT.

The chain employs TRBV7-6 and TRBJ2-2; D ambiguous. Germline assignment: CDR1 SGHVS and CDR2 FNYEAQ. The length of the CDR3 is 13 residues. V lost 5 bases to trimming and J lost 6 bases, with 10 bases between them. CDR3 sequence: CASSPFQSGELFF. The DNA for the CDR3 is TGTGCCAGCAGCCCCTTTCAATCCGGGGAGCTGTTTTTT.

This sequence joins TRBV7-2 and TRBJ2-2; D is unresolved. Trimming cost V 6 bases and J 5 bases, with 4 bases left between them. Germline values: CDR1 SGHTA, CDR2 FQGNSA. CDR3 size: 11 residues. The CDR3 DNA follows: TGTGCCAGCAGAAGGACCGGGGAGCTGTTTTTT. Amino acids: CASRRTGELFF. The full variable domain, completed using reference TRBV7-2 and TRBJ2-2, is GAGVSQSPSNKVTEKGKDVELRCDPISGHTALYWYRQSLGQGLEFLIYFQGNSAPDKSGLPSDRFSAERTGGSVSTLTIQRTQQEDSAVYLCASRRTGELFFGEGSRLTVL.